These 23 T cell receptor beta chains came from one sample sequenced in a study of spatial heterogeneity in lung cancer. Their specific antigens are unknown. MiXCR, run by TCRdb on the 5' RACE reads, gives a single entry per CDR3 protein. The data hold 8,000 to 10,000 distinct CDR3 sequences, with 8.7% observed a single time. Study observations and caveats: In tumors, expanded intratumoral alpha and beta TCR counts tracked mutation counts.

Stated time point: sample taken at primary tumor resection. The sequencing here drew on lung tumor tissue, taken at surgery. Receptors originate from a female donor with early-stage non-small cell lung cancer.

The CDR3 DNA follows: TGCAGCGTTGGAAGCCAGAGCGCCTACGAGCAGTACTTC. Protein sequence: CSVGSQSAYEQYF. This rearrangement joins TRBV29-1 to TRBJ2-7, with D unclear. The CDR3 totals 13 residues. Trimming stripped 4 bases from V and 2 bases from J, with 12 bases between. In germline, CDR1 is SQVTM, CDR2 ANQGSEA.

This clonotype showed up many times. The chain couples TRBV20-1 to TRBJ2-7, with 9 bases matching TRBD1. The CDR3 is made up of 15 amino acids. V lost 5 bases and J lost 1; bases outside the gene matches: 9. CDR1 is DFQATT, CDR2 SNEGSKA, per germline (reference sequence). This CDR3 reads CSAVSPGQGSYEQYF. CDR3 nucleotides: TGCAGTGCTGTAAGTCCGGGACAGGGTTCCTACGAGCAGTACTTC.

This clonotype occurred a few times. The chain has TRBV28 and TRBJ1-2; no clear D gene. Trimming pared 10 bases from V and 0 bases from J, leaving 15 bases between. Germline values: CDR1 MDHEN, CDR2 SYDVKM. The CDR3 extends over 14 amino acids. The CDR3 region is CATKVGGSNYGYTF. The CDR3 nucleotides are TGTGCCACCAAGGTGGGCGGGTCTAACTATGGCTACACCTTC.

This rearrangement joins TRBV10-3 to TRBJ1-6, with 8 bases matching TRBD1. With V trimmed by 10 bases and J by 10 bases, 9 bases remained unmatched. The V gene's germline CDR1 is ENHRY and CDR2 SYGVKD. The CDR3 is 13 residues long. The CDR3 region has the DNA TGTGCCACCAAGGCCGGGACAGGCTCACCCCTCCACTTT. Translating it yields CATKAGTGSPLHF.

This clonotype was counted at least ten times. The chain joins TRBV13 to TRBJ1-2, with D unresolved. The germline gives CDR1 PRHDT, CDR2 FYEKMQ (reference sequence). This CDR3 region has 14 residues. The V gene lost 1 base and the J gene lost 0 bases, with 6 bases spanning the gap. The CDR3 reads CASSLEVSNYGYTF. CDR3 nucleotides: TGTGCCAGCAGCTTAGAGGTTTCTAACTATGGCTACACCTTC.

On this clonotype itself: A much larger clone lies a single base off, so this may be a read error. This chain uses TRBV6-6 with TRBJ1-4; D uncertain. The CDR3 is 15 residues long. Germline V gene data show CDR1 as MNHNY and CDR2 as SVGAGI (reference sequence). CDR3 protein: CAGSRTGATNEKLFF. CDR3 sequence (DNA): TGTGCCGGCAGTCGCACCGGAGCAACTAATGAAAAACTGTTTTTT.

This sequence joins TRBV4-1 and TRBJ2-5, with D perhaps matching TRBD2 (5 bases). This CDR3 contains 13 residues. V was trimmed by 2 bases and J by 4 bases, leaving 8 bases between them. From germline, CDR1 is MGHRA and CDR2 YSYEKL. The CDR3 DNA follows: TGCGCCAGCAGCCAAACCGAGGGAGAGACCCAGTACTTC. As protein: CASSQTEGETQYF.

Only a few counts were recorded for this clonotype. The chain links TRBV28 to TRBJ2-5; D uncertain. Germline CDR1 is MDHEN and CDR2 is SYDVKM. V was clipped by 8 bases and J by 4 bases, with 23 bases between them. The CDR3 extends over 16 amino acids. Here the CDR3 reads CASPPPGYFQAETQYF. For the CDR3, the DNA is TGTGCCAGCCCTCCTCCCGGATACTTCCAGGCAGAGACCCAGTACTTC.

This clonotype was seen at least ten times. V and J are TRBV18 and TRBJ1-2; 8 bases are a match to TRBD1. V lost 2 bases to trimming and J lost 7 bases; unmatched junction nucleotides: 6. This CDR3 has 14 amino acids. Germline V CDR1 and CDR2: KGHSH, LQKENI. As DNA, the CDR3 is TGTGCCAGCTCACCAAGGACAGGGTCTATTGGCTACACCTTC. Translated: CASSPRTGSIGYTF.

The genes are TRBV29-1 and TRBJ2-5; tentatively, D is TRBD1 (6 bases). This CDR3 has 13 residues. Germline lookup yields CDR1 SQVTM and CDR2 ANQGSEA. V was shortened by 7 bases and J by 2 bases, with 14 bases between the two germline ends. CDR3 nucleotide sequence: TGCAGCGGAGGGGGTATGGGACAAGAGACCCAGTACTTC. It codes for CSGGGMGQETQYF.

By proportion, this clonotype is medium-sized. The rearrangement uses TRBV28 and TRBJ1-6; a weak D match, TRBD1 (5 bases). Trimming removed 10 bases at V and 9 bases at J, with 16 bases between. The CDR3 covers 13 residues. In germline, CDR1 is MDHEN, CDR2 SYDVKM. The CDR3 DNA is TGTGCCACCGGAGGGACGGCTCCTTCACCCCTCCACTTT. Protein product: CATGGTAPSPLHF.

This clonotype has a count of ten or more. V is TRBV7-9 and J is TRBJ1-5; possibly TRBD1 for D (6 bases). From germline, CDR1 is SEHNR and CDR2 FQNEAQ (reference sequence). Trimming left V 3 bases short and J 6 bases short, with 9 bases between. The CDR3 contains 13 residues. As DNA, the CDR3 is TGTGCCAGCAGCTTGGAGGGGGGTCAGCCCCAGCATTTT. As protein: CASSLEGGQPQHF.

Only a few counts were recorded for this clonotype. The chain carries TRBV12-3 or TRBV12-4 and TRBJ2-2; the match to TRBD1 covers 9 bases. The CDR3 is 15 residues long. After removal of 6 bases from V and 4 bases from J, the junction contained 6 bases not matched to a gene. The CDR3 protein is CASSWDRALTGELFF. CDR3 DNA sequence: TGTGCCAGCAGCTGGGACAGGGCTCTCACCGGGGAGCTGTTTTTT.

This clonotype was counted between two and nine times. This clone may be a read error of a much larger clone one base away. The rearrangement links TRBV20-1 to TRBJ2-1; D is perhaps TRBD1 or TRBD2 (5 bases each). Germline assignment: CDR1 DFQATT and CDR2 SNEGSKA (reference sequence). Trimming took 2 bases from V and 7 from J, leaving 15 bases between them. This CDR3 is built from 14 residues. Here the CDR3 reads CSARRLVGVNEQFF. CDR3 coding DNA: TGCAGTGCTAGAAGGCTAGTGGGGGTTAATGAGCAGTTCTTC.

This clonotype was seen a handful of times. As DNA, the CDR3 is TGCGCCAGCAGCCCGGGACTAGCGGGGGGTGAGCAGTTCTTC. It translates to CASSPGLAGGEQFF. The chain employs TRBV4-3 and TRBJ2-1; 15 positions match TRBD2. V gave up 4 bases and J gave up 9 bases; unmatched junction bases: 1. The CDR3 is 14 amino acids. Germline assignment: CDR1 LGHNA and CDR2 YSLEER.

The rearrangement joins TRBV15 to TRBJ1-5, with TRBD1 as a possible D gene (5 bases). CDR1 is LNHNV and CDR2 is YYDKDF in the germline V gene (reference sequence). The CDR3 totals 14 residues. Deletions cut 1 base from V and 2 bases from J, with 6 bases between. The CDR3 is CATSRGGGNQPQHF. The CDR3 nucleotides are TGTGCCACCAGCAGAGGGGGGGGCAATCAGCCCCAGCATTTT. Combining the CDR3 with reference TRBV15 and TRBJ1-5 gives the whole variable domain DAMVIQNPRYQVTQFGKPVTLSCSQTLNHNVMYWYQQKSSQAPKLLFHYYDKDFNNEADTPDNFQSRRPNTSFCFLDIRSPGLGDTAMYLCATSRGGGNQPQHFGDGTRLSIL.

By frequency in the sample, this clonotype is medium-sized. This rearrangement joins TRBV4-1 to TRBJ1-2, with D tentatively TRBD1 (5 bases). Trimming cost V 5 bases and J 5 bases, with 15 bases left between them. This CDR3 has 14 amino acids. Looked up from germline, CDR1 is MGHRA and CDR2 is YSYEKL. In nucleotides, the CDR3 is TGCGCCAGCAGCACGGGACCTAGAGAGTATGGCTACACCTTC. Amino acids: CASSTGPREYGYTF.

This chain joins TRBV21-1 and TRBJ2-5; TRBD1 is taken as the D call from the table, unchecked against the DNA. TRBV21-1 has pseudogene status. This CDR3 is built from 15 residues. The CDR3 is CASSKAWGREETQYF. Written as DNA, the CDR3 is TGTGCCAGCAGCAAAGCGTGGGGCAGGGAAGAGACCCAGTACTTC.

By frequency in the sample, this clonotype is medium-sized (0.01 to 0.1%). The chain employs TRBV4-1 and TRBJ1-2; D gene uncertain. The V end was cut by 1 base, the J end by 7 bases, with 13 bases between. Per germline, CDR1 MGHRA and CDR2 YSYEKL. The CDR3 loop spans 14 amino acids. The CDR3 DNA sequence: TGCGCCAGCAGCCAAGTACAGCCCGGAGCTGGCTACACCTTC. This sequence encodes CASSQVQPGAGYTF.

This chain connects TRBV28 to TRBJ1-4; TRBD1 might be the D (5 bases). V lost 8 bases and J 5 bases, leaving 9 bases between the germline ends. CDR1 is MDHEN and CDR2 is SYDVKM in the germline V gene. The CDR3 has 12 residues. Written as DNA, the CDR3 is TGTGCCAGCCGGGACGTCAATGAAAAACTGTTTTTT. Translation: CASRDVNEKLFF.

This clonotype was detected ten times or more. J is TRBJ1-1 and V is TRBV6-2 or TRBV6-3; D unclear. Germline V CDR1 and CDR2: MNHEY, SVGEGT. The V and J ends lost 5 bases and 0 bases respectively, with 13 bases between them. This CDR3 has 15 residues. CDR3 sequence (DNA): TGTGCCAGCAGTAGGGTCTCGCAGGTGAACACTGAAGCTTTCTTT. Protein sequence: CASSRVSQVNTEAFF.

This clonotype was observed a few times. This sequence joins TRBV28 and TRBJ2-7, with D unclear. Between the trimmed V and J ends, which lost 2 bases and 0 bases, there was a span of 11 bases. The V gene's germline CDR1 is MDHEN and CDR2 SYDVKM. The CDR3 contains 15 residues. The chain's CDR3 is CASSLGFGYSYEQYF. Written as DNA, the CDR3 is TGTGCCAGCAGTTTAGGGTTCGGGTACTCCTACGAGCAGTACTTC.

This clonotype turned up a few times. This may stem from a read error, because a much larger clone lies one nucleotide away. This chain uses TRBV18 with TRBJ2-7; 12 nucleotides align to TRBD2. Germline assignment: CDR1 KGHSH and CDR2 LQKENI. The CDR3 is 16 amino acids. CDR3 region: CANSPVLAGGAYEQYF. The DNA of the CDR3 is TGTGCCAACTCACCCGTCCTAGCGGGGGGGGCCTACGAGCAGTACTTC.